One and the same sample provided the 29 T cell receptor beta chains below, sequenced in a study of identical twins. TCRdb re-analysed the 5' RACE reads in MiXCR, keeping a single row per CDR3 protein. The table has approximately 700,000 distinct CDR3 sequences, 15% to 20% seen once. The data also belong to a second study, concerning T cells expressing NK-cell markers.

Source material: PBMCs. These receptors were obtained from a woman under 30 in good health.

This clonotype occurred once. This chain joins TRBV6-1 and TRBJ2-2; D gene unclear. Trimming removed 8 bases at V and 6 bases at J, with 19 bases between. CDR1 MNHNS and CDR2 SASEGT come from the germline V gene. The CDR3 has 15 residues. The DNA of the CDR3 is TGTGCCAGCCGAACCCGTTTGGTGATCCCCGGGGAGCTGTTTTTT. It encodes CASRTRLVIPGELFF.

This clonotype was observed a handful of times. The gene calls are TRBV5-5 and TRBJ2-5, with D hard to call. Germline loops: CDR1 SGHKS, CDR2 YYEKEE (reference sequence). V lost 3 bases and J 5 bases, leaving 8 bases between the germline ends. CDR3 size: 12 residues. The CDR3, as DNA: TGTGCCAGCAGCTCGTCGTGGGAGACCCAGTACTTC. It yields the protein CASSSSWETQYF.

The gene calls are TRBV5-1 and TRBJ1-2; D is perhaps TRBD1 (5 bases). Deletions cut 5 bases from V and 4 bases from J, with 12 bases between. The CDR3 consists of 13 residues. Germline CDR1 and CDR2: SGHRS and YFSETQ. The DNA for the CDR3 is TGCGCCAGCAGAGATACTGGGGGCTATGGCTACACCTTC. The encoded protein is CASRDTGGYGYTF.

The sample holds a few counts of this clonotype. The V and J genes are TRBV7-9 and TRBJ2-1; tentative D call: TRBD2 (6 bases). With 2 bases removed from V and 9 bases from J, the gap between germline ends came to 11 bases. The germline V gene has CDR1 SEHNR and CDR2 FQNEAQ (reference sequence). This CDR3 comprises 13 residues. The CDR3 protein is CASSLRPEGEQFF. The CDR3 DNA reads as TGTGCCAGCAGCTTACGCCCGGAGGGTGAGCAGTTCTTC.

This clonotype came up a few times. The J gene is TRBJ2-5, the V gene TRBV7-9; the match to TRBD1 covers 11 bases. This CDR3 contains 16 residues. The ends lost 1 base at V and 5 bases at J; junction bases unmatched: 6. CDR1 and CDR2 (germline): SEHNR, FQNEAQ (reference sequence). The CDR3 reads CASSLDGQGARETQYF. CDR3 sequence (DNA): TGTGCCAGCAGCTTAGATGGACAGGGGGCGCGGGAGACCCAGTACTTC.

There are many counts of this clonotype. The gene calls are TRBV6-2 or TRBV6-3 and TRBJ2-1, with 7 bases that match TRBD2. This CDR3 is 17 amino acids long. V gave up 0 bases and J gave up 3 bases; unmatched junction bases: 8. In germline, CDR1 is MNHEY, CDR2 SVGEGT. CDR3 residues: CASSYSAPAGVYNEQFF. In nucleotides, the CDR3 is TGTGCCAGCAGTTACTCCGCACCGGCGGGAGTCTACAATGAGCAGTTCTTC.

This clonotype has at least ten counts. This rearrangement joins TRBV7-2 to TRBJ2-1; TRBD2 matches 12 bases. Per the germline V gene, CDR1 is SGHTA and CDR2 is FQGNSA. V lost 6 bases, J lost 8 bases, and 2 bases stayed unmatched. The CDR3 has 13 residues. The CDR3 loop reads CASRLAGGDEQFF. The CDR3 nucleotides read TGTGCCAGCAGGCTAGCGGGAGGGGATGAGCAGTTCTTC.

The chain uses TRBV12-3 or TRBV12-4 and TRBJ2-3; TRBD2 agrees at 8 bases. CDR3 length: 16 amino acids. V lost 5 bases, J lost 2 bases, and 9 bases stayed unmatched. CDR3 nucleotides: TGTGCCAGCAGTCCCCGGGAGCGGGGGTCCACAGATACGCAGTATTTT. This translates into CASSPRERGSTDTQYF.

This clonotype was detected only a few times. The chain carries TRBV28 and TRBJ1-1; D unclear. CDR1 MDHEN and CDR2 SYDVKM come from the germline V gene. Trimming shortened V by 6 bases and J by 3 bases, and 5 bases separated the two germline ends. CDR3 length: 11 amino acids. CDR3 in DNA: TGTGCCAGCAGAGGCGACACTGAAGCTTTCTTT. This sequence encodes CASRGDTEAFF.

This clonotype appeared a few times. The V call is TRBV3-1, the J call TRBJ1-1, with D perhaps matching TRBD1 (5 bases). The CDR3 runs to 13 residues. The germline V gene has CDR1 LGHDT and CDR2 YNNKEL (reference sequence). The V and J ends lost 8 bases and 5 bases respectively, with 15 bases between them. The CDR3 DNA follows: TGTGCCAGCTCCGAGACAGTGCGGACTGAAGCTTTCTTT. Translation: CASSETVRTEAFF. Drawing the rest from reference TRBV3-1 and TRBJ1-1, the complete variable domain is DTAVSQTPKYLVTQMGNDKSIKCEQNLGHDTMYWYKQDSKKFLKIMFSYNNKELIINETVPNRFSPKSPDKAHLNLHINSLELGDSAVYFCASSETVRTEAFFGQGTRLTVV.

The chain combines TRBV4-2 with TRBJ1-3; D unclear. CDR3 size: 16 residues. V dropped 0 bases and J dropped 0 bases, with 9 bases sitting between them. Germline CDR1 reads LGHNA; CDR2 reads YNFKEQ. The CDR3 is CASSQESDRSGNTIYF. The CDR3 DNA reads as TGTGCCAGCAGCCAAGAATCTGACCGCTCTGGAAACACCATATATTTT.

Regarding this clonotype: One end of the junction is discordant with germline, which a read error may explain. CDR3 sequence (DNA): TGTGCCAGCAGCCTGGGAAAGGTCCTGAGGGAATACTTC. Amino acid sequence: CASSLGKVLREYF. The genes are TRBV12-3 or TRBV12-4 and TRBJ1-2; D not resolved. This CDR3 comprises 13 residues.

This clonotype was counted between two and nine times. This rearrangement joins TRBV5-6 to TRBJ1-1; 7 bases align to TRBD1. V gave up 4 bases and J gave up 4 bases; unmatched junction bases: 19. In germline, CDR1 is SGHDT, CDR2 YYEEEE. The CDR3 consists of 18 residues. CDR3: CASSTSHRGYMIGTEAFF. DNA of the CDR3: TGTGCCAGCAGCACCTCACACAGGGGCTACATGATAGGCACTGAAGCTTTCTTT.

Only a few counts were recorded for this clonotype. The chain uses TRBV30 and TRBJ1-5; D not certain. V was trimmed by 0 bases and J by 3 bases, leaving 3 bases between them. CDR3 length: 12 residues. In germline, CDR1 is GTSNPN, CDR2 SVGIG (reference sequence). CDR3 residues: CAWSVDNQPQHF. CDR3 bases: TGTGCCTGGAGTGTAGACAATCAGCCCCAGCATTTT.

This clonotype showed up many times. Mismatch with germline at one junction end may stem from a read error. The chain combines TRBV20-1 with TRBJ2-4; D tentatively fits TRBD1 or TRBD2 (7 bases each). The CDR3 sequence is 12 residues long. Per the germline V gene, CDR1 is DFQATT and CDR2 is SNEGSKA (reference sequence). CDR3 sequence: CGGGTARNIQYF. DNA for the CDR3: TGCGGGGGGGGGACAGCCAGAAACATTCAGTACTTC.

This clonotype was detected once. The chain couples TRBV27 to TRBJ1-3, with D hard to call. CDR1 is MNHEY, CDR2 SMNVEV, per germline (reference sequence). V lost 5 bases, J lost 3 bases, and 14 bases lay in between. CDR3 length: 15 amino acids. The CDR3 DNA follows: TGTGCCAGCAGTATGAATCTTAAAAATGGAAACACCATATATTTT. It encodes CASSMNLKNGNTIYF.

This clonotype was seen only a few times. This sequence joins TRBV5-1 and TRBJ2-1; TRBD2 is a possible D gene (7 bases). CDR1 and CDR2 from the germline V gene are SGHRS and YFSETQ. The V end was cut by 3 bases, the J end by 2 bases, with 15 bases between. This CDR3 is built from 16 residues. The CDR3 is CASSSKGGNAYNEQFF. CDR3 coding DNA: TGCGCCAGCAGCTCCAAGGGGGGGAACGCCTACAATGAGCAGTTCTTC.

The genes are TRBV19 and TRBJ2-7; tentative D call: TRBD1 (6 bases). The V gene lost 6 bases and the J gene lost 1 base, with 13 bases spanning the gap. CDR1 is LNHDA, CDR2 SQIVND, per germline (reference sequence). The CDR3 runs 14 residues. This CDR3 is CASSFSDSSYEQYF. In DNA form, the CDR3 reads TGTGCCAGTAGCTTTTCGGACAGTTCCTACGAGCAGTACTTC.

This sequence joins TRBV11-2 and TRBJ2-7; D is possibly TRBD2 (6 bases). The CDR3 length is 16 residues. In germline, CDR1 is SGHAT, CDR2 FQNNGV. V was cut by 1 base and J by 2 bases, with 15 bases left in between. In DNA, the CDR3 is TGTGCCAGCAGCTTAGTTGGTGGGACTTCCCCCTACGAGCAGTACTTC. This translates into CASSLVGGTSPYEQYF.

This clonotype was counted a few times. The V call is TRBV14, the J call TRBJ2-2, with D uncertain. V was clipped by 1 base and J by 6 bases, with 15 bases between them. Looked up from germline, CDR1 is SGHDN and CDR2 is FVKESK. The CDR3 has 16 residues. CDR3 sequence reads: CASSQVPGHNAGELFF. CDR3 DNA sequence: TGTGCCAGCAGCCAAGTTCCGGGCCACAACGCCGGGGAGCTGTTTTTT. The complete variable domain, with remaining parts taken from reference TRBV14 and TRBJ2-2, reads EAGVTQFPSHSVIEKGQTVTLRCDPISGHDNLYWYRRVMGKEIKFLLHFVKESKQDESGMPNNRFLAERTGGTYSTLKVQPAELEDSGVYFCASSQVPGHNAGELFFGEGSRLTVL.

This clonotype was seen repeatedly, ten times or more. The V call is TRBV12-3 or TRBV12-4, the J call TRBJ2-1; D is uncertain. Trimming shortened V by 5 bases and J by 8 bases, and 19 bases separated the two germline ends. The CDR3 totals 15 residues. The CDR3 protein is CASSLRATPGDEQFF. DNA for the CDR3: TGTGCCAGCAGTCTTAGGGCTACCCCAGGCGATGAGCAGTTCTTC.

The chain uses TRBV14 and TRBJ2-1; TRBD1 aligns across 9 bases. V gave up 2 bases and J gave up 8 bases; unmatched junction bases: 4. Germline CDR1 and CDR2: SGHDN and FVKESK. The CDR3 runs to 14 residues. CDR3 nucleotides: TGTGCCAGCAGCCAATCCGGGACAGGGTATGAGCAGTTCTTC. It translates to CASSQSGTGYEQFF.

J is TRBJ2-3 and V is TRBV27; possible D gene TRBD2, 6 bases. The CDR3 runs to 14 residues. V lost 8 bases and J lost 1, with 13 bases in between. Germline loops: CDR1 MNHEY, CDR2 SMNVEV (reference sequence). CDR3 nucleotide sequence: TGTGCCAGCGGGGGAGGACTTCGCACAGATACGCAGTATTTT. It specifies CASGGGLRTDTQYF.

The gene calls are TRBV4-3 and TRBJ2-1; 7 nucleotides line up with TRBD2. V trimming: 0 bases; J trimming: 2 bases; junction bases outside the gene matches: 13. CDR3 length equals 19 residues. Looked up from germline, CDR1 is LGHNA and CDR2 is YSLEER. CDR3 amino acids: CASSQDARGVATAYNEQFF. The DNA of the CDR3 is TGCGCCAGCAGCCAAGATGCCCGGGGGGTAGCGACCGCCTACAATGAGCAGTTCTTC.

In its sample, this clonotype was seen a few times. J is TRBJ2-7 and V is TRBV2; D tentatively fits TRBD1 or TRBD2 (5 bases each). V lost 7 bases to trimming and J lost 1 base, with 14 bases between them. This CDR3 region has 14 residues. Germline values: CDR1 SNHLY, CDR2 FYNNEI. The CDR3 sequence is CASIFRDGSYEQYF. CDR3 DNA sequence: TGTGCCAGCATCTTCCGGGACGGTTCCTACGAGCAGTACTTC.

In nucleotides, the CDR3 is TGTGCCAGCAGTGGCGTGGGAGCGGGAGAGGATGAGCAGTTCTTC. This encodes CASSGVGAGEDEQFF. V gene TRBV6-2 or TRBV6-3 combines with J gene TRBJ2-1; 8 positions match TRBD2. V lost 5 bases to trimming and J lost 8 bases; unmatched junction nucleotides: 11. Germline V gene lookup returns CDR1 MNHEY and CDR2 SVGEGT. The CDR3 runs to 15 residues.

The chain recombines TRBV12-3 or TRBV12-4 with TRBJ2-6; no clear D. Trimming left V 6 bases short and J 5 bases short, with 8 bases between. The CDR3 has 13 amino acids. This CDR3 is CASSRVRANVLTF. In nucleotides, the CDR3 is TGTGCCAGCAGCCGCGTTCGGGCCAACGTCCTGACTTTC.

V gene TRBV12-3 or TRBV12-4 combines with J gene TRBJ2-5; 7 nucleotides line up with TRBD1. J gave up 13 bases and V 6 bases, and 8 bases lay outside the gene matches. This CDR3 contains 11 residues. In DNA, the CDR3 is TGTGCCAGCAGGCGACAGGGTTTGGTGTACTTC. This translates into CASRRQGLVYF.

This clonotype was seen more than once but under ten times. The rearrangement joins TRBV12-3 or TRBV12-4 to TRBJ2-1; TRBD1 aligns across 7 bases. Trimming took 0 bases from V and 4 from J; bases not matched to a gene: 3. The CDR3 runs 15 residues. This CDR3 is CASSLAPGQYNEQFF. The CDR3 DNA reads as TGTGCCAGCAGTTTAGCGCCGGGACAGTACAATGAGCAGTTCTTC.